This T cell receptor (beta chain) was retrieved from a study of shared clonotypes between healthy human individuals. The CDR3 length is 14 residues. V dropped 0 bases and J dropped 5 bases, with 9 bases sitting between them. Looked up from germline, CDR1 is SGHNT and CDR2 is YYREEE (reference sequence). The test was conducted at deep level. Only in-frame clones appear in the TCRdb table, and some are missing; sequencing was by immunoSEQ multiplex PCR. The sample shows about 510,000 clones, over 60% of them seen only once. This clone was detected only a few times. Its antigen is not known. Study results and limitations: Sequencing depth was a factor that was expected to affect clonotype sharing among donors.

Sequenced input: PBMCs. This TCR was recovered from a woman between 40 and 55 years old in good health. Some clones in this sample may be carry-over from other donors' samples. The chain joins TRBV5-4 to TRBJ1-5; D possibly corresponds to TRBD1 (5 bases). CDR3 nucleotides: TGTGCCAGCAGCTTGGGGGGCCAAGATCAGCCCCAGCATTTT. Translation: CASSLGGQDQPQHF.